Shown below are 26 T cell receptor beta chains from a single sample sequenced in a study of blood T cell repertoires in COVID-19. Produced via immunoSEQ multiplex PCR; TCRdb's table is partial and in-frame only. The sample contains 300,000 to 350,000 clones, 75% to 90% of which appear only once. Material: PBMCs or T cells enriched from blood (not recorded which). Receptors were obtained from a man aged 30-40 years who had recovered from COVID-19.

This sequence joins TRBV10-2 and TRBJ1-1; possibly TRBD1 for D (5 bases). The CDR3 sequence is 13 residues long. Germline lookup yields CDR1 WSHSY and CDR2 SAAADI. The germline V and J ends were trimmed by 4 bases and 1 base, with 7 bases remaining between them. This CDR3 is CASSVTGNTEAFF. The DNA of the CDR3 is TGCGCCAGCAGTGTCACAGGGAACACTGAAGCTTTCTTT.

The chain uses TRBV5-1 and TRBJ1-2, with 9 bases matching TRBD1. V lost 4 bases, J lost 8 bases, and 12 bases stayed unmatched. The CDR3 runs to 15 residues. Germline loops: CDR1 SGHRS, CDR2 YFSETQ. The CDR3 region is CASSQKAQGAGGYTF. The CDR3 nucleotides are TGCGCCAGCAGCCAAAAAGCACAGGGGGCGGGAGGCTACACCTTC.

This chain links TRBV5-4 with TRBJ1-2; no clear D gene. The CDR3 covers 14 residues. The germline V and J ends were trimmed by 4 bases and 4 bases, with 14 bases remaining between them. Germline V gene lookup returns CDR1 SGHNT and CDR2 YYREEE (reference sequence). CDR3 loop: CASSPGGESYGYTF. The CDR3, as DNA: TGTGCCAGCAGCCCTGGAGGAGAATCCTATGGCTACACCTTC.

The rearrangement joins TRBV19 to TRBJ2-6; 7 bases line up with TRBD1. The V and J ends lost 4 bases and 0 bases, in that order; junction bases with no gene match: 3. CDR1 LNHDA and CDR2 SQIVND come from the germline V gene (reference sequence). The CDR3 runs to 16 residues. The CDR3 loop is CASSTDRNSGANVLTF. The CDR3 nucleotides read TGTGCCAGTAGTACGGACAGGAACTCTGGGGCCAACGTCCTGACTTTC.

This chain links TRBV19 with TRBJ1-2; 8 nucleotides agree with TRBD1. Germline V gives CDR1 LNHDA, CDR2 SQIVND (reference sequence). The CDR3 has 14 residues. Trimming took 4 bases from V and 2 from J; bases not matched to a gene: 3. Here the CDR3 reads CASSTRQGNYGYTF. Here the CDR3 DNA reads TGTGCCAGTAGTACCCGACAGGGGAACTATGGCTACACCTTC.

CDR3 loop: CASSLSAGERGETQYF. The CDR3 bases are TGTGCCAGCAGCCTTTCAGCGGGGGAACGGGGAGAGACCCAGTACTTC. The chain uses TRBV27 and TRBJ2-5; 8 bases are shared with TRBD2. This CDR3 comprises 16 residues. Germline CDR1 MNHEY, CDR2 SMNVEV (reference sequence). Trimming removed 6 bases from V and 4 bases from J; junction bases left unmatched: 13.

The rearrangement links TRBV7-9 to TRBJ2-7; 7 nucleotides agree with TRBD1. This CDR3 is built from 15 residues. V lost 5 bases to trimming and J lost 0 bases; unmatched junction nucleotides: 7. Germline assignment: CDR1 SEHNR and CDR2 FQNEAQ (reference sequence). In nucleotides, the CDR3 is TGTGCCAGCAGCCTCACAGGGGTTAGCTCCTACGAGCAGTACTTC. Encoded protein: CASSLTGVSSYEQYF.

V is TRBV5-1 and J is TRBJ2-3; the match to TRBD2 covers 13 bases. V gave up 7 bases and J gave up 1 base; unmatched junction bases: 6. The CDR3 has 16 residues. Germline V gene lookup returns CDR1 SGHRS and CDR2 YFSETQ. CDR3 amino acids: CASSTSGGARTDTQYF. CDR3 nucleotide sequence: TGCGCCAGCTCTACTAGCGGGGGGGCGCGCACAGATACGCAGTATTTT.

This sequence joins TRBV10-3 and TRBJ2-3; 12 bases fit TRBD2. The trim removed 2 bases at V and 0 bases at J, leaving 0 bases unmatched. Germline loops: CDR1 ENHRY, CDR2 SYGVKD. The CDR3 totals 16 residues. The CDR3 region has the DNA TGTGCCATCAGTGAGGGACTAGCGGGGAGCACAGATACGCAGTATTTT. Translated: CAISEGLAGSTDTQYF.

The chain couples TRBV5-5 to TRBJ1-1; D might be TRBD1 (5 bases). CDR1 and CDR2 from the germline V gene are SGHKS and YYEKEE (reference sequence). The germline V and J ends were trimmed by 4 bases and 1 base, with 14 bases remaining between them. This CDR3 is built from 15 residues. The CDR3 region is CASSRTTTGNTEAFF. The CDR3 nucleotides read TGTGCCAGCAGCCGCACCACCACAGGGAACACTGAAGCTTTCTTT.

The table lists this clone with a count of one. The chain is built from TRBV11-2 and TRBJ2-7; 10 nucleotides line up with TRBD1. CDR1 SGHAT and CDR2 FQNNGV come from the germline V gene. The CDR3 has 14 residues. J was trimmed by 7 bases and V by 5 bases; bases with no gene match: 8. Here the CDR3 reads CASSDGTGDWEQYF. CDR3 nucleotides: TGTGCCAGCAGCGACGGGACAGGGGATTGGGAGCAGTACTTC.

The rearrangement links TRBV2 to TRBJ1-3, with D possibly TRBD1 on 6 matching bases. The CDR3 runs to 15 residues. The V end lost 6 bases, the J end lost 2 bases, and 14 bases lay between the germline ends. Germline CDR1 reads SNHLY; CDR2 reads FYNNEI. CDR3 loop: CASSQDRIPGNTIYF. CDR3 bases: TGTGCCAGCAGCCAGGACAGAATCCCTGGAAACACCATATATTTT.

CDR3 nucleotides: TGTGCCAGCAGCCCCCAGGGTAGCGGGGGCGGAGATACGCAGTATTTT. It yields the protein CASSPQGSGGGDTQYF. J is TRBJ2-3 and V is TRBV3-1 (or the pseudogene TRBV3-2); 9 bases line up with TRBD2. J was trimmed by 5 bases and V by 4 bases; bases with no gene match: 10. The germline V gene encodes CDR1 LGHDT and CDR2 YNNKEL (reference sequence). The CDR3 has 16 amino acids.

This clone was seen a handful of times. The rearrangement joins TRBV30 to TRBJ2-2, with 8 bases lining up with TRBD2. The length of the CDR3 is 15 residues. Germline trimming cut 4 bases from V and 8 bases from J; bases unmatched to any gene: 12. The germline V gene encodes CDR1 GTSNPN and CDR2 SVGIG (reference sequence). The chain's CDR3 is CAWTTPRGGPGELFF. In DNA, the CDR3 is TGTGCCTGGACCACCCCCCGGGGGGGGCCGGGGGAGCTGTTTTTT.

The V call is TRBV12-2, the J call TRBJ1-3; TRBD1, the D gene given by the table, was not confirmed from the DNA. TRBV12-2 is a pseudogene. This CDR3 has 15 residues. Here the CDR3 DNA reads TGTGCAAGTCGCTTAAAGAGGGGGTCTGGAAACACCATATATTTT. Its protein product is CASRLKRGSGNTIYF.

J is TRBJ2-5 and V is TRBV20-1; 8 nucleotides match TRBD2. There are 11 residues in the CDR3. The germline V gene has CDR1 DFQATT and CDR2 SNEGSKA (reference sequence). The CDR3 loop reads CSVRGEETQYF. In DNA form, the CDR3 reads TGCAGCGTGCGGGGGGAAGAGACCCAGTACTTC.

V and J are TRBV5-4 and TRBJ1-2, with TRBD1 identical over 9 bases. Germline assignment: CDR1 SGHNT and CDR2 YYREEE (reference sequence). V shed 4 bases and J 0 bases; nucleotides not matched to a gene: 7. The CDR3 length is 16 residues. CDR3: CASSRRDRVTNYGYTF. The CDR3 DNA sequence: TGTGCCAGCAGCCGGAGGGACAGGGTAACTAACTATGGCTACACCTTC.

V usage is TRBV7-7 and J usage is TRBJ2-7; D possibly corresponds to TRBD2 (6 bases). CDR1 is SSHAT, CDR2 FNYEAQ, per germline (reference sequence). V gave up 8 bases and J gave up 3 bases, with 11 bases separating them. This CDR3 region has 12 residues. CDR3 bases: TGTGCCAGCGAGGGACTGTACTACGAGCAGTACTTC. Translating it yields CASEGLYYEQYF.

J is TRBJ2-3 and V is TRBV11-2; a possible D gene is TRBD2 (6 bases). Trimming cost V 8 bases and J 4 bases, with 13 bases left between them. CDR1 is SGHAT, CDR2 FQNNGV, per germline. The CDR3 spans 13 residues. The CDR3 reads CASVFAGSDTQYF. CDR3 bases: TGTGCCAGCGTTTTCGCGGGGTCAGATACGCAGTATTTT.

The CDR3 DNA reads as TGTGCCAGCAGCTTGTTAGGGGCTGGGCGGGGCTACACCTTC. It translates to CASSLLGAGRGYTF. V usage is TRBV7-9 and J usage is TRBJ1-2; D possibly corresponds to TRBD1 (5 bases). The ends were cut back, 3 bases at V and 8 bases at J, with 16 bases in the middle. The CDR3 sequence is 14 residues long. The germline CDR1 and CDR2 sequences are SEHNR and FQNEAQ (reference sequence).

This chain uses TRBV19 with TRBJ2-2; 11 bases line up with TRBD2. Germline lookup yields CDR1 LNHDA and CDR2 SQIVND (reference sequence). The CDR3 spans 15 residues. The CDR3 region has the DNA TGTGCGAGCCGGACTAGCGGGCCGAACACCGGGGAGCTGTTTTTT. It codes for CASRTSGPNTGELFF.

Only one count was recorded for this clone. This chain connects TRBV6-2 or TRBV6-3 to TRBJ2-5; 8 nucleotides agree with TRBD1. Looked up from germline, CDR1 is MNHEY and CDR2 is SVGEGT. The CDR3 length is 15 residues. With 6 bases clipped from V and 1 base from J, the junction kept 7 bases outside the gene matches. The CDR3 spells CASSGGQGLQETQYF. The CDR3 region has the DNA TGTGCCAGCAGCGGAGGACAGGGCCTCCAAGAGACCCAGTACTTC.

The V gene is TRBV28, the J gene TRBJ2-1; TRBD1 matches at 8 bases. Germline CDR1 is MDHEN and CDR2 is SYDVKM. V trimming: 6 bases; J trimming: 2 bases; junction bases outside the gene matches: 6. The CDR3 extends over 15 amino acids. CDR3 protein: CASRPTGAPYNEQFF. CDR3 DNA: TGTGCCAGCAGGCCGACAGGGGCCCCCTACAATGAGCAGTTCTTC.

This chain links TRBV4-1 with TRBJ1-6, with a tentative D call TRBD1 (6 bases). This CDR3 spans 15 amino acids. Germline CDR1 is MGHRA and CDR2 is YSYEKL. V gave up 1 base and J gave up 6 bases, with 10 bases separating them. The CDR3 here is CASSQGRGTNSPLHF. CDR3 nucleotide sequence: TGCGCCAGCAGCCAAGGTAGGGGGACTAATTCACCCCTCCACTTT.

This clone was found once. This chain joins TRBV2 and TRBJ1-2; possible D gene TRBD1, 5 bases. V dropped 1 base and J dropped 4 bases, with 10 bases sitting between them. CDR3 length: 14 residues. Germline V lookup: CDR1 SNHLY, CDR2 FYNNEI. The CDR3 DNA reads TGTGCCAGCAGTGAAGTTACGACAGTCTATGGCTACACCTTC. Residues: CASSEVTTVYGYTF.

This rearrangement joins TRBV30 to TRBJ1-1; a weak D match, TRBD1 (6 bases). This CDR3 is built from 14 residues. V was clipped by 3 bases and J by 5 bases, with 16 bases between them. Germline-derived CDR1 and CDR2 are GTSNPN and SVGIG (reference sequence). The CDR3 loop is CAWSPGAGKTEAFF. The CDR3 nucleotides read TGTGCCTGGAGCCCAGGGGCAGGGAAGACTGAAGCTTTCTTT. Using reference TRBV30 and TRBJ1-1 for the parts outside the CDR3, the full variable domain is SQTIHQWPATLVQPVGSPLSLECTVEGTSNPNLYWYRQAAGRGLQLLFYSVGIGQISSEVPQNLSASRPQDRQFILSSKKLLLSDSGFYLCAWSPGAGKTEAFFGQGTRLTVV.